The clone carrying this T cell receptor (beta chain) has a count of ten or more. This CDR3 is 15 amino acids long. Germline V lookup: CDR1 DFQATT, CDR2 SNEGSKA (reference sequence). Trimming removed 3 bases from V and 2 bases from J; junction bases left unmatched: 7. MiXCR was run by TCRdb on the RT-PCR reads, yielding one entry per CDR3 protein. The profile shows approximately 680,000 distinct CDR3 sequences, 15% to 18% of them singletons. The sample belongs to a study of response to subunit inactivated influenza vaccine. The source material was PBMCs from blood, sampled about 13 days after vaccination. The TCR originated in a man aged 50 or older who received an inactivated influenza vaccine. The chain uses TRBV20-1 and TRBJ2-4, with 7 positions matching TRBD2. CDR3 sequence: CSARWGGGSKNIQYF. Written as DNA, the CDR3 is TGCAGTGCTAGGTGGGGGGGAGGTTCCAAAAACATTCAGTACTTC.